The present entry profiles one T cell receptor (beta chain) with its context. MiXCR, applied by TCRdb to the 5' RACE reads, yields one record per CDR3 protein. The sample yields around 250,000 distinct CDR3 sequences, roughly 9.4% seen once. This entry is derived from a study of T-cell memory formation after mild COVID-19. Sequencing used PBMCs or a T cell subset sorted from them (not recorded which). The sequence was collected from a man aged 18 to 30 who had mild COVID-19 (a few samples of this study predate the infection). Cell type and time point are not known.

The CDR3 DNA reads TGCAGTGCCCCGGGGGGGGACACTGAAGCTTTCTTT. Encoded protein: CSAPGGDTEAFF. This chain joins TRBV20-1 and TRBJ1-1, with D tentatively TRBD1 (5 bases). Deletions cut 6 bases from V and 3 bases from J, with 11 bases between. The CDR3 spans 12 residues. The germline gives CDR1 DFQATT, CDR2 SNEGSKA (reference sequence).